The T cell receptor (beta chain) described here comes from a study of cytomegalovirus exposure and HLA in healthy donors. The study's findings and limits: The later analysis indicated that the majority of CMV-associated TCR beta chains appeared HLA-restricted.

From germline, CDR1 is SGHAT and CDR2 FQNNGV. V lost 0 bases, J lost 3 bases, and 9 bases lay in between. This CDR3 contains 15 residues. Donors counted as nominally healthy when sampled, yet unrecorded immune exposures were likely. Worth noting for this clone: Its specificity is not known.

Primers for the PCR totalled 60 Vbeta and 13 Jbeta. TCRdb's table, derived via immunoSEQ multiplex PCR, lists solely in-frame clones and lacks some. The sample has more than 90,000 clones, 79% seen once; the top ten hold under 3%. The rearrangement links TRBV11-2 to TRBJ1-5; D is possibly TRBD1 (6 bases). Sample: PBMCs. This sequence was found in a woman aged 18-29 years in good health and CMV-seropositive. DNA of the CDR3: TGTGCCAGCAGCTTAGACAGGGGAATCAATCAGCCCCAGCATTTT. Amino acid sequence: CASSLDRGINQPQHF.